This TCR beta chain emerged from a study of blood T cell repertoires in COVID-19. V was clipped by 5 bases and J by 9 bases; unmatched bases: 14. There are 16 residues in the CDR3. Looked up from germline, CDR1 is KGHDR and CDR2 is SFDVKD. In the source study's methods: Researchers report that nucleated cell counts were estimated from reference gene primer amplification. The assay was immunoSEQ multiplex PCR, and TCRdb's table has in-frame clones only and misses some. V and J calls plus clone size are reproduced from that table; the DNA served to infer D and trimming. Altogether 140,000 to 150,000 clones are present, around 80% being singletons, with the ten largest covering roughly 4.5%.

Material for sequencing was peripheral blood. This sequence was found in a man in his fifties or sixties with acute or convalescent COVID-19. V gene TRBV24-1 combines with J gene TRBJ2-5; TRBD2 agrees at 10 bases. Here the CDR3 DNA reads TGTGCCACCAGTGGTTCAGCGGGAGGGGGACAACTGGCCCAGTACTTC. This gives the protein CATSGSAGGGQLAQYF.